This T cell receptor beta chain emerged from a study of cytomegalovirus exposure and HLA in healthy donors. Study-wide background: The 100 million to 140 million unique TCR beta sequences, from around 200 million T cells, were found by an earlier analysis.

The PCR was carried out with 60 Vbeta primers and 13 Jbeta primers. Profiling relied on immunoSEQ multiplex PCR, and the TCRdb table lists in-frame clones only, not all of them. The data show roughly 100,000 clones, 10% to 15% seen once. Broader study findings: Rates of TCR association differed by HLA locus in a later analysis, with DRB1 highest and HLA-C lowest.

Germline V lookup: CDR1 SGHRS, CDR2 YFSETQ. This CDR3 is built from 15 residues. J lost 3 bases, V lost 4 bases, and 7 bases had no gene match. This clone was found a few times. Antigen unknown. Sequenced material: PBMCs. The chain uses TRBV5-1 and TRBJ2-7; 10 nucleotides match TRBD1. The receptor comes from a man aged 35 to 55 in good health and CMV-seropositive. CDR3 region: CASSPKTGGGYEQYF. CDR3 coding DNA: TGCGCCAGCAGCCCCAAGACAGGGGGCGGCTACGAGCAGTACTTC. The full variable domain, rest sourced from reference TRBV5-1 and TRBJ2-7, is KAGVTQTPRYLIKTRGQQVTLSCSPISGHRSVSWYQQTPGQGLQFLFEYFSETQRNKGNFPGRFSGRQFSNSRSEMNVSTLELGDSALYLCASSPKTGGGYEQYFGPGTRLTVT.